The clone carrying this T cell receptor beta chain was detected many times. Antigen unknown. Ophthalmopathy-affected donors exhibited moderate-to-severe activity, CAS ≥3, NOSPECS ≥4, and duration under 3 months. RNA transcripts were the source from which TCR beta CDR3 regions were amplified. Second-round multiplex PCR followed a first-round RT-PCR using HTBI primers. TCRdb re-analysed the multiplex PCR reads in MiXCR, keeping a single row per CDR3 protein. Of under 250,000 distinct CDR3 sequences in the sample, about 22% were seen once. The record originates from a study of Graves' ophthalmopathy and Graves' hyperthyroidism. Study context: Upon initial diagnosis and before any treatment, peripheral blood was collected. Notes on the study in general: Thyroid clonotypes that were expanded above 0.001 frequency mostly also appeared in blood. For separating ophthalmopathy from stable hyperthyroidism, a 13-signature model gave approximately 90% sensitivity and roughly 77% specificity.

CDR3 length: 15 amino acids. V trimming: 7 bases; J trimming: 3 bases; junction bases outside the gene matches: 12. Per germline, CDR1 MNHEY and CDR2 SVGEGT. The TCR sequence derives from a woman in her forties or fifties with Graves' ophthalmopathy. Sequenced sample: peripheral blood. The chain is built from TRBV6-2 or TRBV6-3 and TRBJ2-7; 7 bases are shared with TRBD2. The CDR3 coding sequence is TGTGCCAGCATCCCGGGGGTAGCGGGCTTCTACGAGCAGTACTTC. Translating gives CASIPGVAGFYEQYF.